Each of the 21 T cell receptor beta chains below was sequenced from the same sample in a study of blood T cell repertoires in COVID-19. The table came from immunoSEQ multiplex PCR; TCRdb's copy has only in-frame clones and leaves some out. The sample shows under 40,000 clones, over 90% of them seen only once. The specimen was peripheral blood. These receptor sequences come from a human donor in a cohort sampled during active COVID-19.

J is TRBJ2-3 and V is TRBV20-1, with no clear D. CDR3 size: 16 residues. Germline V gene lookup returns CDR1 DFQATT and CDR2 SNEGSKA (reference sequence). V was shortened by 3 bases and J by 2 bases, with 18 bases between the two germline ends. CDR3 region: CSASWVMQVPTDTQYF. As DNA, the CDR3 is TGCAGTGCTAGTTGGGTAATGCAGGTTCCCACAGATACGCAGTATTTT.

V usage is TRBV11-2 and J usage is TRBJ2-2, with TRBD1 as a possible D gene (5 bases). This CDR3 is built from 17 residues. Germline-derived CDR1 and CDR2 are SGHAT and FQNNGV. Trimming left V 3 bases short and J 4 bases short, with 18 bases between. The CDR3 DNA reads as TGTGCCAGCAGCTTCCAAACCTTTTCCCAGGGCACCGGGGAGCTGTTTTTT. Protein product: CASSFQTFSQGTGELFF.

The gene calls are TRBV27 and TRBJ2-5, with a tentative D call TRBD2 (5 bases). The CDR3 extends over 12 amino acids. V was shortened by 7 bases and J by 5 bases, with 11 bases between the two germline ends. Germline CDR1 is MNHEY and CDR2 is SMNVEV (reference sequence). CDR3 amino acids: CASTDFGETQYF. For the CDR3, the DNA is TGTGCCAGCACGGACTTTGGGGAGACCCAGTACTTC.

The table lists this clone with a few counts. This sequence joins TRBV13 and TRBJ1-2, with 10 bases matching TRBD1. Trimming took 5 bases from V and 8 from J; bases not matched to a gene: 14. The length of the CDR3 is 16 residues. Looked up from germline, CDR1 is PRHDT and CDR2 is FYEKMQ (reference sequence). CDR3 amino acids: CASSPRRQGANGGYTF. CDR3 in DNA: TGTGCCAGCAGCCCCCGCCGACAGGGGGCGAACGGAGGCTACACCTTC.

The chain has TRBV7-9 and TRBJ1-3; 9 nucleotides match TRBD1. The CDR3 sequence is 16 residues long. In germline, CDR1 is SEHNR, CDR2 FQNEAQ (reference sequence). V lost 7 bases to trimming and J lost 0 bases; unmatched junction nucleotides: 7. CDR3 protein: CASNAYRGLSGNTIYF. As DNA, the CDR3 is TGTGCCAGCAACGCCTACAGGGGGCTCTCTGGAAACACCATATATTTT.

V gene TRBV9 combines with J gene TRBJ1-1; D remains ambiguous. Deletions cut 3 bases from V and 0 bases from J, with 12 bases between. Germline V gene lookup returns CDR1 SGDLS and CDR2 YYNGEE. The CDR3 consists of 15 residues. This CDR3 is CASSDRGTMNTEAFF. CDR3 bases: TGTGCCAGCAGCGACCGAGGTACCATGAACACTGAAGCTTTCTTT.

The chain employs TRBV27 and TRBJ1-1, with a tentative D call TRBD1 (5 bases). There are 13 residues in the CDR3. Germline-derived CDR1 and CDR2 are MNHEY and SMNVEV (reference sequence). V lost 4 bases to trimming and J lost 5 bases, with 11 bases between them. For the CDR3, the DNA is TGTGCCAGCAGTTGGGCAGGGAAGACTGAAGCTTTCTTT. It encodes CASSWAGKTEAFF.

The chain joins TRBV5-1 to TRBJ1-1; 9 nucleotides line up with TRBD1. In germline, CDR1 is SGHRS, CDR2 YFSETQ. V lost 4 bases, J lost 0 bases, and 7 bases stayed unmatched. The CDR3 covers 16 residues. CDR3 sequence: CASSITGGLMNTEAFF. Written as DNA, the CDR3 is TGCGCCAGCAGCATTACAGGGGGCTTAATGAACACTGAAGCTTTCTTT.

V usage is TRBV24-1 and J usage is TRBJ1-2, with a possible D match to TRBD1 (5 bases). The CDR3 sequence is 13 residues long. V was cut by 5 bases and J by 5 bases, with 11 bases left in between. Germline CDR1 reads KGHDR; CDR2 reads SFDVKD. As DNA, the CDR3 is TGTGCCACCAGTGGGGGGGAAGGGTATGGCTACACCTTC. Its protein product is CATSGGEGYGYTF.

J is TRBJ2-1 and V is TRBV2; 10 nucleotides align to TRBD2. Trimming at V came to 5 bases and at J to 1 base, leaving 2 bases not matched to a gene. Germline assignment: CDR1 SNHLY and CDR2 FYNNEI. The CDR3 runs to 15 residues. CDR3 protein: CASSRTSGSYNEQFF. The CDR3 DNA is TGTGCCAGCAGTAGGACTAGCGGTTCCTACAATGAGCAGTTCTTC. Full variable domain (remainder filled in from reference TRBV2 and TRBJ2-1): EPEVTQTPSHQVTQMGQEVILRCVPISNHLYFYWYRQILGQKVEFLVSFYNNEISEKSEIFDDQFSVERPDGSNFTLKIRSTKLEDSAMYFCASSRTSGSYNEQFFGPGTRLTVL.

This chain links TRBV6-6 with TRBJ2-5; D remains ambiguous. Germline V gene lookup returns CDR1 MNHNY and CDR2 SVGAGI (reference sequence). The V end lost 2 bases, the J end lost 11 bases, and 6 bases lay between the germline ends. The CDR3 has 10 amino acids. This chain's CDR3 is CASSYEVQYF. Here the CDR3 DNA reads TGTGCCAGCAGTTACGAGGTTCAGTACTTC.

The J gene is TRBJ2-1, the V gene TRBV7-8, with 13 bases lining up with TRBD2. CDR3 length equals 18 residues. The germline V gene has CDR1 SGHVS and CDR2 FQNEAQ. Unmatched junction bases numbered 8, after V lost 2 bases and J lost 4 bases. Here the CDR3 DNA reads TGTGCCAGCAGCTTAAGGACTAGCGGGAGAAGTGGGTACAATGAGCAGTTCTTC. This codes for CASSLRTSGRSGYNEQFF.

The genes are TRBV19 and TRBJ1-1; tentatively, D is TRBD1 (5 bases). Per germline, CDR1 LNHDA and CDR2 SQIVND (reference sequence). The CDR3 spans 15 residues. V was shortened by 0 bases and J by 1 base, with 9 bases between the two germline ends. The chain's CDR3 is CASSIDLRGNTEAFF. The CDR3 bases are TGTGCCAGTAGTATAGATCTAAGGGGGAACACTGAAGCTTTCTTT.

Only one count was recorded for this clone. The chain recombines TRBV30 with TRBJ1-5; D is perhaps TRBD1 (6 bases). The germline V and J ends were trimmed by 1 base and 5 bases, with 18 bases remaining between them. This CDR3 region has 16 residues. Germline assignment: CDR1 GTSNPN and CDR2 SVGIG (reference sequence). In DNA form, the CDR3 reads TGTGCCTGGAGTGCCCCAGGGGAGGGCGGCGATCAGCCCCAGCATTTT. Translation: CAWSAPGEGGDQPQHF.

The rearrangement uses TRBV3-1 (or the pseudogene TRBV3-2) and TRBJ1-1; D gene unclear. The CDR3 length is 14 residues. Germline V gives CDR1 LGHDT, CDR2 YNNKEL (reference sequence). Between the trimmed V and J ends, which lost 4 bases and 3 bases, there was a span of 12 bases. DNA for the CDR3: TGTGCCAGCAGCCTCGAGGTCTCTTACACTGAAGCTTTCTTT. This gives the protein CASSLEVSYTEAFF.

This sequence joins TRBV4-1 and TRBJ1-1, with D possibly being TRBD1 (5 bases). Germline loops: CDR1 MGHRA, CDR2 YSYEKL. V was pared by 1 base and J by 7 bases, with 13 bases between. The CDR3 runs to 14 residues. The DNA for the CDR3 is TGCGCCAGCAGCCAAGTGGCAGGGCCGTTTGAAGCTTTCTTT. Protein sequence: CASSQVAGPFEAFF.

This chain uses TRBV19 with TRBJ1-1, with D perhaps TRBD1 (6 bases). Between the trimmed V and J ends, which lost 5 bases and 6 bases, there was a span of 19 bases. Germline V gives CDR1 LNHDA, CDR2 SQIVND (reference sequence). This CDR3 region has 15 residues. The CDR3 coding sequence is TGTGCCAGTAGTCCACAACAGGGAGGGATACCTGAAGCTTTCTTT. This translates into CASSPQQGGIPEAFF.

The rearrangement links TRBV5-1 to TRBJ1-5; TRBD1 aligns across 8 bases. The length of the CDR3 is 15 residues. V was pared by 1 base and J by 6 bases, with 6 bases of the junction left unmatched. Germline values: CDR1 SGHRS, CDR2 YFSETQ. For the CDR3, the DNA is TGCGCCAGCAGCTTGAAGGCAGGGGGCAGTCAGCCCCAGCATTTT. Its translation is CASSLKAGGSQPQHF.

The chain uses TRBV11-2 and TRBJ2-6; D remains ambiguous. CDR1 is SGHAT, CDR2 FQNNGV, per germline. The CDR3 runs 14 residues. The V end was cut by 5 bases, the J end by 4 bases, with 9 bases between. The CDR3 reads CASSPGWGANVLTF. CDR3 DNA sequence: TGTGCCAGCAGCCCCGGGTGGGGGGCCAACGTCCTGACTTTC.

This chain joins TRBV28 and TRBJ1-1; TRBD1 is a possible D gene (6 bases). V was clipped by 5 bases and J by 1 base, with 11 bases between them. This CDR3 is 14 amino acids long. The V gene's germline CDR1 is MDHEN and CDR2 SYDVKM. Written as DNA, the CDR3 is TGTGCCAGCAGTCCGCCGGGACAGAACACTGAAGCTTTCTTT. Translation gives CASSPPGQNTEAFF.

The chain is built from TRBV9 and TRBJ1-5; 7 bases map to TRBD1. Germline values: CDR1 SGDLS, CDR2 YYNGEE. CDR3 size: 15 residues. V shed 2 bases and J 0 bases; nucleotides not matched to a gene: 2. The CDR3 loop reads CASSVTGSSNQPQHF. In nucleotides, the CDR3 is TGTGCCAGCAGCGTGACAGGGAGTAGCAATCAGCCCCAGCATTTT. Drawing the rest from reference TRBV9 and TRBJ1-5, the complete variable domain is DSGVTQTPKHLITATGQRVTLRCSPRSGDLSVYWYQQSLDQGLQFLIQYYNGEERAKGNILERFSAQQFPDLHSELNLSSLELGDSALYFCASSVTGSSNQPQHFGDGTRLSIL.